The sequence of this T cell receptor beta chain was determined in a study of cytomegalovirus exposure and HLA in healthy donors. Study-wide points: A list of approximately 160 TCR beta chains associated with cytomegalovirus was given.

Trimming removed 6 bases from V and 8 bases from J; junction bases left unmatched: 10. Germline values: CDR1 KGHSH, CDR2 LQKENI. CDR3 length equals 15 residues. The PCR had 60 Vbeta and 13 Jbeta primers. TCRdb keeps only in-frame clones here, not all; method: immunoSEQ multiplex PCR. Here the sample spans 250,000 to 350,000 clones, roughly 89% being singletons. As concerns this clone: Its antigen is unidentified.

This receptor was taken from a man aged 35 to 55 in good health and CMV-seropositive. V gene TRBV18 combines with J gene TRBJ2-7; 13 bases match TRBD2. The sample consisted of PBMCs. The CDR3 region is CASSAVGTSGIKQYF. Written as DNA, the CDR3 is TGTGCCAGCTCGGCTGTCGGGACTAGCGGGATCAAGCAGTACTTC. Variable domain in full (rest from reference TRBV18 and TRBJ2-7): NAGVMQNPRHLVRRRGQEARLRCSPMKGHSHVYWYRQLPEEGLKFMVYLQKENIIDESGMPKERFSAEFPKEGPSILRIQQVVRGDSAAYFCASSAVGTSGIKQYFGPGTRLTVT.